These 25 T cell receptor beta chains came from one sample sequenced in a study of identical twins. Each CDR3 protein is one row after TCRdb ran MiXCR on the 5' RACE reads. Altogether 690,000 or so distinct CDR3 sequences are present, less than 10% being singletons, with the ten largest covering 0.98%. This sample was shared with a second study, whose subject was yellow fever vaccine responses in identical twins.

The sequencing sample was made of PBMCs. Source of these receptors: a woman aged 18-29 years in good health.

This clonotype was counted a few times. DNA of the CDR3: TGTGCCAGCAGCCTCTCCGGGACTATCTACGAGCAGTACTTC. Its translation: CASSLSGTIYEQYF. The chain has TRBV11-2 and TRBJ2-7, with 7 positions matching TRBD2. The V segment lost 5 bases and the J segment 3 bases; nucleotides outside the gene matches: 7. This CDR3 is built from 14 residues. CDR1 and CDR2 from the germline V gene are SGHAT and FQNNGV.

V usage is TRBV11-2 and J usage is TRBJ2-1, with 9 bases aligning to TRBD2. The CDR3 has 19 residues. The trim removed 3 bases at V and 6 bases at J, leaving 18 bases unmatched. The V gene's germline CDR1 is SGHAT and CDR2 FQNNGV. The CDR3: CASSFRIPSGTHFGNEQFF. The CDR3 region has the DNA TGTGCCAGCAGCTTCCGGATACCTAGCGGGACCCATTTCGGCAATGAGCAGTTCTTC.

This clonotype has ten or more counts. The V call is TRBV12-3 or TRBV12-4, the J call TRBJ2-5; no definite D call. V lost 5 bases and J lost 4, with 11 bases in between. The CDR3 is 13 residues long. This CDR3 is CASSLGQTETQYF. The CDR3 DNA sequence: TGTGCCAGCAGTCTCGGGCAGACAGAGACCCAGTACTTC.

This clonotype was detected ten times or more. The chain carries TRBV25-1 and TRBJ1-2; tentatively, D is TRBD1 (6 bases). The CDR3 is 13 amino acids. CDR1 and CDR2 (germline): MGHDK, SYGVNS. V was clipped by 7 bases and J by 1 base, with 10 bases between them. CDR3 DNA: TGTGCCAGCATGGGGACAAATAACTATGGCTACACCTTC. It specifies CASMGTNNYGYTF.

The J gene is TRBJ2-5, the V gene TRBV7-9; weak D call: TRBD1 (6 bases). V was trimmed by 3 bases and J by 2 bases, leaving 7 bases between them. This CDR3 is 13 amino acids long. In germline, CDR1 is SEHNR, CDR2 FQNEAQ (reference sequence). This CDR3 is CASSLGTQETQYF. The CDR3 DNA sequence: TGTGCCAGCAGCTTGGGGACACAAGAGACCCAGTACTTC.

This CDR3 reads CSARDRPSEVMNTEAFF. In DNA form, the CDR3 reads TGCAGTGCTAGAGATCGCCCGTCAGAGGTCATGAACACTGAAGCTTTCTTT. The rearrangement uses TRBV20-1 and TRBJ1-1; D gene uncertain. The CDR3 is 17 amino acids. Trimming took 0 bases from V and 0 from J, leaving 17 bases between them. Germline CDR1 DFQATT, CDR2 SNEGSKA (reference sequence).

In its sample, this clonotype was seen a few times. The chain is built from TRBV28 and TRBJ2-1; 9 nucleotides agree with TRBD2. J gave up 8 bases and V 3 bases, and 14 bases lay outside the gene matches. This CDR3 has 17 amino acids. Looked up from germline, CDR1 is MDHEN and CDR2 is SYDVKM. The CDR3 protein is CASSFWRGRALSDEQFF. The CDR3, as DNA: TGTGCCAGCAGTTTCTGGCGCGGGAGGGCCCTTAGTGATGAGCAGTTCTTC.

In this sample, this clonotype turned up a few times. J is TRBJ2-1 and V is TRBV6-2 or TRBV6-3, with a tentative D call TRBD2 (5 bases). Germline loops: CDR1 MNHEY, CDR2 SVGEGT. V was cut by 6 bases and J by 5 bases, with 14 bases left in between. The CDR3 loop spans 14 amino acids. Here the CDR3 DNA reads TGTGCCAGCAGACAACATAGCGCCAACAATGAGCAGTTCTTC. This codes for CASRQHSANNEQFF.

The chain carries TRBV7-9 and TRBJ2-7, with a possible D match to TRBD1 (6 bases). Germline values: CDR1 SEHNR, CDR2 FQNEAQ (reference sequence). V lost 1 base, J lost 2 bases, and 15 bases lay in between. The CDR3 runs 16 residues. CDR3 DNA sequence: TGTGCCAGCAGCTTAGTAGGGGGACAAGGGACCTACGAGCAGTACTTC. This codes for CASSLVGGQGTYEQYF.

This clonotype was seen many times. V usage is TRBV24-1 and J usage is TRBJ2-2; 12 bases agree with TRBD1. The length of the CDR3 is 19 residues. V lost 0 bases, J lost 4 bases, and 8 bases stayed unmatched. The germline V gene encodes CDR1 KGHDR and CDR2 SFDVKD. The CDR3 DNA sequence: TGTGCCACCAGTGATTTGCGGCCCACGGGACAGGGGGCCACCGGGGAGCTGTTTTTT. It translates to CATSDLRPTGQGATGELFF.

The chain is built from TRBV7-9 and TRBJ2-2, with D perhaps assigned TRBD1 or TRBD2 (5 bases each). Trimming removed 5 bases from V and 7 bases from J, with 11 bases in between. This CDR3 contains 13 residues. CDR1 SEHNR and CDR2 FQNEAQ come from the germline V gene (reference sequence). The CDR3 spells CASSPRGDGELFF. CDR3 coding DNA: TGTGCCAGCAGCCCTAGGGGAGACGGGGAGCTGTTTTTT.

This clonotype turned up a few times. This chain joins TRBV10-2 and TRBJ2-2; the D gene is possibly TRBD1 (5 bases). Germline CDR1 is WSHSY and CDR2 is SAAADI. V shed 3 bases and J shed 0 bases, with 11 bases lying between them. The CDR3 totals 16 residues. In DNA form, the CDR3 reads TGCGCCAGCAGTGAACTCCCAGGGACGAACACCGGGGAGCTGTTTTTT. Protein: CASSELPGTNTGELFF.

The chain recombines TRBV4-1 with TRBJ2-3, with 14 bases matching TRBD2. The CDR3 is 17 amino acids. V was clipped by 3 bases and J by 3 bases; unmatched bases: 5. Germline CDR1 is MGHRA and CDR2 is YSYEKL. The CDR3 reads CASSHPGLAGATDTQYF. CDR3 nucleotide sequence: TGCGCCAGCAGCCACCCGGGACTAGCGGGAGCGACAGATACGCAGTATTTT.

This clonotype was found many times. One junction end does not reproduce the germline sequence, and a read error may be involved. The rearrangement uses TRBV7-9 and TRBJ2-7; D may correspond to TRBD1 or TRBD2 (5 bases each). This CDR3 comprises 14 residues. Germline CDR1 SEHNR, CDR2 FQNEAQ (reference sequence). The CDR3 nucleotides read TGCGCCAGCAGCTCGGGGACGGGGCCCTACGAGCAGTACTTC. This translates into CASSSGTGPYEQYF. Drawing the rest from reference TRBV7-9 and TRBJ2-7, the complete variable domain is DTGVSQNPRHKITKRGQNVTFRCDPISEHNRLYWYRQTLGQGPEFLTYFQNEAQLEKSRLLSDRFSAERPKGSFSTLEIQRTEQGDSAMYLCASSSGTGPYEQYFGPGTRLTVT.

CDR3 nucleotides: TGCAGTGCTAGAGCTCCCGGGACAGGGGATACGCAGTATTTT. Its protein product is CSARAPGTGDTQYF. This rearrangement joins TRBV20-1 to TRBJ2-3, with 9 bases fitting TRBD1. V shed 1 base and J 6 bases; nucleotides not matched to a gene: 5. From germline, CDR1 is DFQATT and CDR2 SNEGSKA (reference sequence). The CDR3 contains 14 residues.

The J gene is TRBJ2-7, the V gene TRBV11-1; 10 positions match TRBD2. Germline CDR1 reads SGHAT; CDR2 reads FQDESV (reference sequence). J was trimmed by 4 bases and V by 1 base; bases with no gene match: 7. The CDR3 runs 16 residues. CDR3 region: CASSLDVGTSEYEQYF. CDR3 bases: TGTGCCAGCAGCTTAGATGTTGGGACTAGCGAATACGAGCAGTACTTC.

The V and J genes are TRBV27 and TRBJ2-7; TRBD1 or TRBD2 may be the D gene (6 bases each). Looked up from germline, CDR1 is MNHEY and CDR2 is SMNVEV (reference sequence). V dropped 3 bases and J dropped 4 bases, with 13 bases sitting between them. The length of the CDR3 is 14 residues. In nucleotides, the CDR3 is TGTGCCAGCAGTTTTGTTGGGGGGCAGTACGAGCAGTACTTC. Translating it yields CASSFVGGQYEQYF.

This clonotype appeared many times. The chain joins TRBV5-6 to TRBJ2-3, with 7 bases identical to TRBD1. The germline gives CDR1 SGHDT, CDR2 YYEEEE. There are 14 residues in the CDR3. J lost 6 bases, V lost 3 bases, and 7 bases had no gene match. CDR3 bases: TGTGCCAGCAGCTCGAGGGGGCTAATGGATACGCAGTATTTT. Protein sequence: CASSSRGLMDTQYF.

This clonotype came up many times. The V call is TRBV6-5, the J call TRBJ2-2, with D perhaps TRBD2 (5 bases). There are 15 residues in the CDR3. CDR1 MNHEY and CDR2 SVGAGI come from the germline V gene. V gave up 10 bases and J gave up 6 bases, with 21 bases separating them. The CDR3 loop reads CATGWSGKRAGELFF. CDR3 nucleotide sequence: TGTGCCACCGGTTGGAGCGGTAAAAGGGCCGGGGAGCTGTTTTTT.

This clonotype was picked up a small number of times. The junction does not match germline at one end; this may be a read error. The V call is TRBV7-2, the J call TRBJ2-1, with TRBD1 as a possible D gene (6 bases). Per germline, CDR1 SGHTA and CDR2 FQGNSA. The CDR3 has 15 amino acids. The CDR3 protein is CASSFDRFRYNEHFF. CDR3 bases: TGTGCCAGCAGCTTCGACAGGTTCCGATACAATGAGCACTTCTTC.

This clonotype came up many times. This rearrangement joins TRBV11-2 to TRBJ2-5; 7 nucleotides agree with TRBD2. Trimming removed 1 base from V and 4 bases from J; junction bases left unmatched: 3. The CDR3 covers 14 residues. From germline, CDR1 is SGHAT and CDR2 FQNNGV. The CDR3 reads CASSLGGGRETQYF. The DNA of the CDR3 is TGTGCCAGCAGCTTAGGAGGCGGGAGAGAGACCCAGTACTTC.

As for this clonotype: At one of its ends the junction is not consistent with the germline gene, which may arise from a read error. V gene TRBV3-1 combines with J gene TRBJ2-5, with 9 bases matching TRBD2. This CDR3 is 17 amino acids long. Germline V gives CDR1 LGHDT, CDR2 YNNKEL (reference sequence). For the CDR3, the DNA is TGTGCCAGCAGCCAAGGGGCTCTAGCGGGGTCCCGGGAGACCCTGTACTTC. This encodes CASSQGALAGSRETLYF.

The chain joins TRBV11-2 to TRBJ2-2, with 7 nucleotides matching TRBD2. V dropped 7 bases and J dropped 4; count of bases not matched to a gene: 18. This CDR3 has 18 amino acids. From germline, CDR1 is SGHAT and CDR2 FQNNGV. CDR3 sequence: CASIPRPSRTRSTGELFF. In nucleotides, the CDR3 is TGTGCCAGCATTCCCCGACCTTCCAGGACTAGAAGCACCGGGGAGCTGTTTTTT.

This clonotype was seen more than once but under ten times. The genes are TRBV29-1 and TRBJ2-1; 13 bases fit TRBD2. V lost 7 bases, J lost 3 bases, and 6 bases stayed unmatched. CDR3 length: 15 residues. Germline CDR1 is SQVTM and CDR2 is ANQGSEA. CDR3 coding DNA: TGCAGCGGCCGAGGGACTAGCGGGAACTACAATGAGCAGTTCTTC. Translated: CSGRGTSGNYNEQFF.

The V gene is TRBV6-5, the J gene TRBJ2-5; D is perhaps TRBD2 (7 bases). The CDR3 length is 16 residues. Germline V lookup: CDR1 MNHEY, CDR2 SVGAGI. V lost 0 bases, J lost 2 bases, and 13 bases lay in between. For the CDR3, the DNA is TGTGCCAGCAGTTACTCGGTAGGGGGGGTGCAAGAGACCCAGTACTTC. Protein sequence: CASSYSVGGVQETQYF.